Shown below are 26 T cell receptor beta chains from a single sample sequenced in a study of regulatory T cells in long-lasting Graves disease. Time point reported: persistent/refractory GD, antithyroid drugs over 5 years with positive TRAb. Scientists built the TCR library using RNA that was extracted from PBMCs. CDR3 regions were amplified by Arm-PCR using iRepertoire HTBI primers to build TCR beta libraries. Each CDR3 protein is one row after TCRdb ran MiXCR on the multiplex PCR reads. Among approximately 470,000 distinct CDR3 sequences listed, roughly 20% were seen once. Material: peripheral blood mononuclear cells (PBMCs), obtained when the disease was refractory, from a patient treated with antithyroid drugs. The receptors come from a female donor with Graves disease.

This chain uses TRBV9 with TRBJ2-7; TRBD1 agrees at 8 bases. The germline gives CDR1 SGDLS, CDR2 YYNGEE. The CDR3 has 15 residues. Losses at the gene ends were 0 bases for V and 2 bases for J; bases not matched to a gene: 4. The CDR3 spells CASSVGTGWTYEQYF. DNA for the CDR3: TGTGCCAGCAGCGTAGGGACAGGGTGGACCTACGAGCAGTACTTC.

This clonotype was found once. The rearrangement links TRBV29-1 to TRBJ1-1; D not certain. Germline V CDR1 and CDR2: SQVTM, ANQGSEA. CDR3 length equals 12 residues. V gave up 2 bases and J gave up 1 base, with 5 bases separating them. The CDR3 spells CSVESWNTEAFF. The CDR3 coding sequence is TGCAGCGTTGAAAGTTGGAACACTGAAGCTTTCTTT.

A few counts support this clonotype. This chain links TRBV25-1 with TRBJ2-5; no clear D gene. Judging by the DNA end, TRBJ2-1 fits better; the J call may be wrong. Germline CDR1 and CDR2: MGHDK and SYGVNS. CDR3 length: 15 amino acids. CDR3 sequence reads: CASSDSVGRGNEQFF. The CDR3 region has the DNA TGTGCCAGCAGTGATTCAGTTGGTCGAGGCAATGAGCAGTTCTTC.

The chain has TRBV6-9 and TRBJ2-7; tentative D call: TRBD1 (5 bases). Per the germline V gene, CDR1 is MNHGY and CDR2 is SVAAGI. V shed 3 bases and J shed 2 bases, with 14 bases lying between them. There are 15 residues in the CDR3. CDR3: CASSYRAGGTYEQYF. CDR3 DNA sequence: TGTGCCAGCAGTTACAGGGCCGGTGGTACCTACGAGCAGTACTTC.

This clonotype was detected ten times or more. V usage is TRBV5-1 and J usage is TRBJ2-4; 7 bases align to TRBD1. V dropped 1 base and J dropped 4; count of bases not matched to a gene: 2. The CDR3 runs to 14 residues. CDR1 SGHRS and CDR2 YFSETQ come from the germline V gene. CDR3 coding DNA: TGCGCCAGCAGCTTGCCGGGACAGAAAAACATTCAGTACTTC. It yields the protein CASSLPGQKNIQYF.

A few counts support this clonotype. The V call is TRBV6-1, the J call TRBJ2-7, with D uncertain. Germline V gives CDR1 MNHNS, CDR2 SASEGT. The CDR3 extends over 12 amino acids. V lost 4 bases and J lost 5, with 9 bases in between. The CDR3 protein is CASSGGLNEQYF. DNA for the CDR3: TGTGCCAGCAGTGGTGGGCTGAACGAGCAGTACTTC.

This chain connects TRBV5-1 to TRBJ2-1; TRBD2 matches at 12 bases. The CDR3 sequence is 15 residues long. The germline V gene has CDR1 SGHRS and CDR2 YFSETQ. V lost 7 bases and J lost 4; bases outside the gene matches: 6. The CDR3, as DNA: TGCGCCAGCCGCCTAGCGGGAGGGCCTTACAATGAGCAGTTCTTC. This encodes CASRLAGGPYNEQFF.

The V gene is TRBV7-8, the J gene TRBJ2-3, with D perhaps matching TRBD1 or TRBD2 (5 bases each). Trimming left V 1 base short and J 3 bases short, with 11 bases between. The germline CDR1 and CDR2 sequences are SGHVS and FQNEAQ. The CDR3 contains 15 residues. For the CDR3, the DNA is TGTGCCAGCAGCTTAGGGGACGGAGCGACAGATACGCAGTATTTT. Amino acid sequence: CASSLGDGATDTQYF.

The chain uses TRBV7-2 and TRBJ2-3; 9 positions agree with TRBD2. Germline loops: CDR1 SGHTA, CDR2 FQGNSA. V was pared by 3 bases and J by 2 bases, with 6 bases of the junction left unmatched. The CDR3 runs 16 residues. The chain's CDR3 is CASSLQLAGYTDTQYF. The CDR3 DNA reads TGTGCCAGCAGCTTGCAACTAGCGGGTTACACAGATACGCAGTATTTT.

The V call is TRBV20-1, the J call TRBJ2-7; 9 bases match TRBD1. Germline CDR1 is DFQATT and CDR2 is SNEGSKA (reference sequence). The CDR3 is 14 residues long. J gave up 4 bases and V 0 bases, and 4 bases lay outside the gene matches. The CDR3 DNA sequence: TGCAGTGCTAGAGAGACAGGGGGGGGATACGAGCAGTACTTC. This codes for CSARETGGGYEQYF.

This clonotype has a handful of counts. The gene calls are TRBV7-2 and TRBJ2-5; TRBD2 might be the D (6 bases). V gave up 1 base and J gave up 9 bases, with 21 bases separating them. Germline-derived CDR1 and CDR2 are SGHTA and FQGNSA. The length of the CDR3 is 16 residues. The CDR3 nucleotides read TGTGCCAGCAGCTTAGGGGCCCGCGGGATCCTGAGCTCCCAGTACTTC. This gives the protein CASSLGARGILSSQYF.

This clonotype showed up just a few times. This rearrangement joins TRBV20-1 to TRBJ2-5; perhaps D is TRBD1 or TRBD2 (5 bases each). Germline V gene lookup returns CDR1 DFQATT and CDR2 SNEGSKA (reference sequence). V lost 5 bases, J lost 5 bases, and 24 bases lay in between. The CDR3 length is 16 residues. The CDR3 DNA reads TGCAGTGCTCCTCGTGATCCGGGACCCTGGTGGGAGACCCAGTACTTC. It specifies CSAPRDPGPWWETQYF.

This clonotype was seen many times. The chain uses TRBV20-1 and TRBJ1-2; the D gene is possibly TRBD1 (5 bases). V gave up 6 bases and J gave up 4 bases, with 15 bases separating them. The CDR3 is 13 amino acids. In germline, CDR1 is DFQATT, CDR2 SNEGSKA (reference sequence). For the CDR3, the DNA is TGCAGTGCCCCAACGGGGGTTATCTATGGCTACACCTTC. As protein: CSAPTGVIYGYTF.

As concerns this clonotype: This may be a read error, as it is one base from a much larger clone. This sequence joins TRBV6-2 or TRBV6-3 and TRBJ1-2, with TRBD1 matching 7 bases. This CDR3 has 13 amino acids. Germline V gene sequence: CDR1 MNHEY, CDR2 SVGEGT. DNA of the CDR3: TGTGCCAGTTCCGGGACAGTGCTAGATGGCTACATCTTC. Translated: CASSGTVLDGYIF.

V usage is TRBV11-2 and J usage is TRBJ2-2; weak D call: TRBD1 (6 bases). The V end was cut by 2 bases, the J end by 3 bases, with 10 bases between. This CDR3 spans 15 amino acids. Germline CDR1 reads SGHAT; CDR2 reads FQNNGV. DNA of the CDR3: TGTGCCAGCAGCTTATACCGGACAGACACCGGGGAGCTGTTTTTT. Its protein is CASSLYRTDTGELFF.

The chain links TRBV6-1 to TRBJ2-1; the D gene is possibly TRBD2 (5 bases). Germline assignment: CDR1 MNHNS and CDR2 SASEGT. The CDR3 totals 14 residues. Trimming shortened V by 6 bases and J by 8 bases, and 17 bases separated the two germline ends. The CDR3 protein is CASSPARTFDEQFF. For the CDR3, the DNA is TGTGCCAGCAGCCCTGCCAGGACTTTTGATGAGCAGTTCTTC.

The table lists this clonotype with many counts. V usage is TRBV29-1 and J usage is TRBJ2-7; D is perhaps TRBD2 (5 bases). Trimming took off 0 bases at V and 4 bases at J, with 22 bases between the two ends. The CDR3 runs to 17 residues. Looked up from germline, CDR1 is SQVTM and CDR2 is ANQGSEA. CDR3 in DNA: TGCAGCGTTGAAGAGGGCCGGGAAGGGTCCCAGGTTTACGAGCAGTACTTC. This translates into CSVEEGREGSQVYEQYF.

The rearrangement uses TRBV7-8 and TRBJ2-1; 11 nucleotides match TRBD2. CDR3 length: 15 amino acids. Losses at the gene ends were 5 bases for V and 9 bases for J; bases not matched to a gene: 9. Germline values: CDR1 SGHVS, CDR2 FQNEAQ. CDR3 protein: CASSHLAGGRAEQFF. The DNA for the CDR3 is TGTGCCAGCAGCCACTTAGCGGGAGGGAGGGCTGAGCAGTTCTTC.

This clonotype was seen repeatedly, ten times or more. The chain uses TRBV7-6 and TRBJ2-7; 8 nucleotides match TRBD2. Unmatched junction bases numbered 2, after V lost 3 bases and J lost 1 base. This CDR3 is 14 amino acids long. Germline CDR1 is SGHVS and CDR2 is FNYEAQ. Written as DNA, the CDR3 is TGTGCCAGCAGCTTCGGACTAGCTTCCTACGAGCAGTACTTC. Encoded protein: CASSFGLASYEQYF.

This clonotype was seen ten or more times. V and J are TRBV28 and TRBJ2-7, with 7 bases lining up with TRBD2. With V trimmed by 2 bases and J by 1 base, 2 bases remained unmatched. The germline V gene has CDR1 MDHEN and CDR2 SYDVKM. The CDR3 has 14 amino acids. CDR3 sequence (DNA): TGTGCCAGCAGTTTACTAGCGGAGTCCTACGAGCAGTACTTC. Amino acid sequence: CASSLLAESYEQYF.

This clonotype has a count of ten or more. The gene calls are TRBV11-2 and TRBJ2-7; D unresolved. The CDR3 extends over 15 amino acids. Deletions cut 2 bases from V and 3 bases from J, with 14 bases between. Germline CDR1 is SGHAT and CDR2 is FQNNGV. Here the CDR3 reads CASSLKPIGFYEQYF. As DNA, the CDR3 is TGTGCCAGCAGCTTAAAACCGATCGGGTTCTACGAGCAGTACTTC.

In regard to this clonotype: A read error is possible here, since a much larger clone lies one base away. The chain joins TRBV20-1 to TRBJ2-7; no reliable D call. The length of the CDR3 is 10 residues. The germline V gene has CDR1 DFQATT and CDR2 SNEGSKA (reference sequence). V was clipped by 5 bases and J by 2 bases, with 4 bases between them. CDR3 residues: CSAGAYEQYF. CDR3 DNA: TGCAGTGCTGGAGCCTACGAGCAGTACTTC.

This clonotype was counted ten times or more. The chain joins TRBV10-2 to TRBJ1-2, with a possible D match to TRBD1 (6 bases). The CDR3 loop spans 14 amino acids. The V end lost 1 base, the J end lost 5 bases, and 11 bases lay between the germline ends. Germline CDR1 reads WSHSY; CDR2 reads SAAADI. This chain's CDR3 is CASSEFRDTYGYTF. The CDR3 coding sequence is TGCGCCAGCAGTGAGTTCCGGGACACTTATGGCTACACCTTC.

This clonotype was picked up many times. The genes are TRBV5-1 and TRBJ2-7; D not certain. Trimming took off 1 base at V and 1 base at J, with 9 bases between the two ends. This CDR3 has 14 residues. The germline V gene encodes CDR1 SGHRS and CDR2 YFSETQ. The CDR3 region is CASSLLAISYEQYF. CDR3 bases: TGCGCCAGCAGCTTGTTAGCCATTTCCTACGAGCAGTACTTC.

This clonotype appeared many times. This chain's CDR3 is CATSSGGRYGYTF. CDR3 nucleotides: TGTGCCACCAGCAGTGGCGGTCGCTATGGCTACACCTTC. This chain connects TRBV15 to TRBJ1-2, with unresolved D. V was trimmed by 3 bases and J by 4 bases, leaving 9 bases between them. Germline V gene sequence: CDR1 LNHNV, CDR2 YYDKDF (reference sequence). This CDR3 spans 13 amino acids.

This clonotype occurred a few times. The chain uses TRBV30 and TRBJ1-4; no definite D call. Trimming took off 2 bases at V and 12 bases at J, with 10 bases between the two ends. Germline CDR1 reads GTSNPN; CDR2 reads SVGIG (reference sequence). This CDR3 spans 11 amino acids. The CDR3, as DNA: TGTGCCTGGAGTTGGTATGAGGAACTGTTTTTT. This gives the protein CAWSWYEELFF.